One T cell receptor (beta chain) is described in this entry. Its target is not known. The data were obtained in a study of cytomegalovirus exposure and HLA in healthy donors. PCR primers comprised 60 Vbeta and 13 Jbeta primers. TCRdb keeps only in-frame clones here, not all; method: immunoSEQ multiplex PCR. The sample data list approximately 45,000 clones. This CDR3 contains 16 residues. Germline values: CDR1 LGHNA, CDR2 YSLEER. V was clipped by 4 bases and J by 8 bases, with 20 bases between them. Findings and caveats of the study: Earlier analysis looked at TCR beta V segments, and most were productive about 90% or about 30% of the time. A later analysis revealed that TCR association rates differed between HLA loci, peaking at DRB1 and bottoming out at HLA-C.

The sequence was collected from a middle-aged woman in good health and CMV-seronegative. What was sequenced was PBMCs. V and J are TRBV4-3 and TRBJ1-4, with a tentative D call TRBD1 (6 bases). The CDR3 nucleotides are TGCGCCAGCAGCCCCGGGACATCGCTTAGAGTGGAAAAACTGTTTTTT. Translation gives CASSPGTSLRVEKLFF.